These T cell receptor beta chains were read from a single sample in a study of T cell responses to AZD1222 COVID-19 vaccine. Profiling relied on immunoSEQ multiplex PCR, and the TCRdb table lists in-frame clones only, not all of them. Of tens of thousands of clones listed, approximately 85% are singletons. The material sequenced was peripheral blood, taken 28 days after the second AZD1222 dose. These receptors came from an adult who received the AZD1222 COVID-19 vaccine. The CDR3 runs from the conserved cysteine through the conserved F or W. Some rows have no size entry. The others give once, few or many, or a class for an expanded clone.

CDR3 protein: CASSETYEQYF
V gene: TRBV28
clone size: -

CDR3 protein: CASSQGTGGEKLFF
V gene: TRBV3-1/TRBV3-2
clone size: -

CDR3 protein: CAISDSSYEQYF
V gene: TRBV10-3
clone size: -

CDR3 protein: CASSVAGGSYNSPLHF
V gene: TRBV5-4
clone size: -

CDR3 protein: CAWSLVGNYGYTF
V gene: TRBV30
clone size: -

CDR3 protein: CASSPRDRPNTEAFF
V gene: TRBV9
clone size: -

CDR3 protein: CASSQLWGGPHTEAFF
V gene: TRBV6-6
clone size: -

CDR3 protein: CASSGGLAGATDTQYF
V gene: TRBV19
clone size: -

CDR3 protein: CASAIGRAYEQYF
V gene: TRBV10-2
clone size: few

CDR3 protein: CASSRDSGNREQFF
V gene: TRBV6-1
clone size: once

CDR3 protein: CASREEDGVFGTEAFF
V gene: TRBV28
clone size: -

CDR3 protein: CASSPRGLNTEAFF
V gene: TRBV11-1
clone size: -

CDR3 protein: CASSFSGQGMGGYTF
V gene: TRBV27
clone size: -

CDR3 protein: CSASKGHLVYEQYF
V gene: TRBV20-1
clone size: -

CDR3 protein: CASSLIGYNEQFF
V gene: TRBV12-3/TRBV12-4
clone size: -

CDR3 protein: CASSLAGTGLAKNIQYF
V gene: TRBV7-8
clone size: few